The 14 T cell receptor beta chains below come from one sample, sequenced in a study of T cells in Graves' hyperthyroidism and ophthalmopathy. TCR beta CDR3 region amplification was performed from RNA transcripts. HTBI primers drove first-round RT-PCR of the TCR CDR3. TCRdb re-derived calls from the multiplex PCR reads in MiXCR, one entry per CDR3 protein. The sample lists 550,000 to 600,000 distinct CDR3 sequences, around 45% seen once, with over 15% in the top ten. Sequencing was carried out using peripheral blood or thyroid tissue (not recorded which). These receptors were obtained from an adult woman with Graves' disease, either hyperthyroidism or ophthalmopathy (not recorded which).

This chain links TRBV28 with TRBJ1-4; D is perhaps TRBD1 (6 bases). CDR3 length: 16 residues. Germline V lookup: CDR1 MDHEN, CDR2 SYDVKM. V was cut by 1 base and J by 1 base, with 10 bases left in between. For the CDR3, the DNA is TGTGCCAGCAGTTTATCGACAGGACGAACTAATGAAAAACTGTTTTTT. This gives the protein CASSLSTGRTNEKLFF.

Points on this clonotype: This may come from a read error, since a much larger clone is one base off. The V and J genes are TRBV7-9 and TRBJ2-2, with a tentative D call TRBD1 (6 bases). This CDR3 region has 17 residues. Germline V lookup: CDR1 SEHNR, CDR2 FQNEAQ (reference sequence). V shed 3 bases and J shed 2 bases, with 16 bases lying between them. In nucleotides, the CDR3 is TGTGCCAGCAGCTTTCTAGGGGGAAGAATTAACACCGGGGAGCTGTTTTTT. Translating gives CASSFLGGRINTGELFF.

This sequence joins TRBV4-1 and TRBJ2-7; 12 nucleotides line up with TRBD2. CDR1 is MGHRA and CDR2 is YSYEKL in the germline V gene. Trimming removed 0 bases from V and 7 bases from J; junction bases left unmatched: 16. The CDR3 contains 19 residues. The CDR3 region is CASSQDGRTSGKTLREQYF. The CDR3, as DNA: TGCGCCAGCAGCCAAGATGGGCGGACTAGCGGGAAAACCTTGCGAGAGCAGTACTTC.

As to this clonotype: This may come from a read error, since a much larger clone is one base off. The chain has TRBV7-2 and TRBJ2-5, with D unresolved. CDR1 and CDR2 from the germline V gene are SGHTA and FQGNSA. The CDR3 length is 13 residues. The chain's CDR3 is CASSLAYQETRYF. In DNA form, the CDR3 reads TGTGCCAGCAGTTTAGCCTACCAAGAGACCCGGTACTTC.

This clonotype was seen repeatedly, ten times or more. V and J are TRBV2 and TRBJ1-1; D unclear. This CDR3 comprises 11 residues. Germline loops: CDR1 SNHLY, CDR2 FYNNEI. V was shortened by 7 bases and J by 5 bases, with 8 bases between the two germline ends. The CDR3 DNA is TGTGCCAGCAAAGTGGGAACTGAAGCTTTCTTT. It encodes CASKVGTEAFF.

The chain recombines TRBV29-1 with TRBJ2-7; 9 positions match TRBD1. J was trimmed by 3 bases and V by 6 bases; bases with no gene match: 6. The CDR3 runs 13 residues. Germline V gives CDR1 SQVTM, CDR2 ANQGSEA. CDR3 nucleotide sequence: TGCAGCGTGGGACAGGGTTGGAGCTACGAGCAGTACTTC. It is translated as CSVGQGWSYEQYF.

This rearrangement joins TRBV28 to TRBJ2-7; TRBD1 might be the D (6 bases). Germline CDR1 reads MDHEN; CDR2 reads SYDVKM. V lost 6 bases and J lost 4, with 16 bases in between. The CDR3 has 14 amino acids. The CDR3 loop is CASSPQGQQYEQYF. CDR3 nucleotide sequence: TGTGCCAGCAGCCCTCAAGGACAGCAGTACGAGCAGTACTTC.

CDR3 sequence: CASTFGIAGETQYF. DNA of the CDR3: TGTGCCAGCACGTTTGGAATAGCGGGGGAGACCCAGTACTTC. The rearrangement joins TRBV2 to TRBJ2-5, with 8 bases matching TRBD2. The germline V gene has CDR1 SNHLY and CDR2 FYNNEI. The CDR3 has 14 residues. With 7 bases clipped from V and 5 bases from J, the junction kept 9 bases outside the gene matches.

This clonotype was picked up many times. This sequence joins TRBV29-1 and TRBJ2-3; no clear D. Germline V gene sequence: CDR1 SQVTM, CDR2 ANQGSEA. The CDR3 is made up of 11 amino acids. V was clipped by 3 bases and J by 7 bases, with 8 bases between them. The CDR3 sequence: CSVDGVNTQYF. The CDR3 DNA is TGCAGCGTTGATGGTGTAAATACGCAGTATTTT.

The J gene is TRBJ1-1, the V gene TRBV12-3 or TRBV12-4; the D is unclear. This CDR3 has 13 residues. V lost 3 bases and J lost 11, with 16 bases in between. CDR3 residues: CASSFGVYGRAFF. The CDR3 nucleotides read TGTGCCAGCAGTTTCGGGGTCTATGGCAGGGCTTTCTTT.

The chain employs TRBV5-4 and TRBJ2-5; a weak D match, TRBD2 (6 bases). CDR1 and CDR2 from the germline V gene are SGHNT and YYREEE (reference sequence). The CDR3 contains 15 residues. Deletions cut 7 bases from V and 7 bases from J, with 23 bases between. Here the CDR3 DNA reads TGTGCCAGCTCACCATGGGCAACCGCGGGGTCGACCCAGTACTTC. Translated: CASSPWATAGSTQYF.

The rearrangement links TRBV7-9 to TRBJ1-1; the match to TRBD1 covers 8 bases. This CDR3 region has 15 residues. CDR1 is SEHNR and CDR2 is FQNEAQ in the germline V gene (reference sequence). Trimming at V came to 2 bases and at J to 3 bases, leaving 5 bases not matched to a gene. The CDR3 here is CASSLLSGGYTEAFF. DNA for the CDR3: TGTGCCAGCAGCTTACTATCAGGGGGCTACACTGAAGCTTTCTTT. The full variable domain, its missing parts supplied by reference TRBV7-9 and TRBJ1-1, is DTGVSQNPRHKITKRGQNVTFRCDPISEHNRLYWYRQTLGQGPEFLTYFQNEAQLEKSRLLSDRFSAERPKGSFSTLEIQRTEQGDSAMYLCASSLLSGGYTEAFFGQGTRLTVV.

This clonotype showed up many times. The chain combines TRBV7-9 with TRBJ2-7; TRBD2 aligns across 9 bases. Germline V gives CDR1 SEHNR, CDR2 FQNEAQ (reference sequence). The CDR3 is made up of 15 amino acids. After removal of 1 base from V and 3 bases from J, the junction contained 4 bases not matched to a gene. The CDR3 region is CASSLGLAGFYEQYF. In DNA form, the CDR3 reads TGTGCCAGCAGCTTAGGGCTAGCGGGGTTCTACGAGCAGTACTTC.

This clonotype was counted between two and nine times. This chain uses TRBV10-2 with TRBJ2-7; no clear D gene. CDR1 WSHSY and CDR2 SAAADI come from the germline V gene. The CDR3 consists of 13 residues. V was shortened by 3 bases and J by 2 bases, with 8 bases between the two germline ends. CDR3 protein: CASSDPEAYEQYF. As DNA, the CDR3 is TGCGCCAGCAGTGATCCTGAAGCCTACGAGCAGTACTTC.